The entry below describes one TCR beta chain. Its antigen is undetermined. Donors consisted of healthy bone marrow donors. This specimen comes from a study of cytomegalovirus exposure and HLA in healthy donors. Points from the study as a whole: It was reportedly the case that the classifier diagnosed cytomegalovirus status with high specificity and sensitivity. A missense DCLRE1C variant was associated with V- and J-gene trimming of TCR beta chains in a later analysis, and an independent cohort replicated the association. Previously analyzed data showed that most TCR beta V segments were productive at a frequency of about 87% or about 30%.

With 5 bases clipped from V and 5 bases from J, the junction kept 6 bases outside the gene matches. CDR3 length equals 15 residues. Germline V CDR1 and CDR2: SGHTA, FQGTGA. In the PCR, 60 Vbeta and 13 Jbeta primers were used. Using immunoSEQ multiplex PCR, the repertoire was profiled, and TCRdb retains in-frame clones only, with some absent. Of some 150,000 clones in the sample, approximately 80% were seen once. The source of this sequence is a man aged 45-65 years in good health and CMV-seropositive. The sample consisted of PBMCs. V gene TRBV7-3 combines with J gene TRBJ1-6; TRBD1 matches at 7 bases. The CDR3, as DNA: TGTGCCAGCAGCCGAGGGACAGCCGATAATTCACCCCTCCACTTT. Translated: CASSRGTADNSPLHF. Together with reference TRBV7-3 and TRBJ1-6, the CDR3 gives the full variable domain: GAGVSQTPSNKVTEKGKYVELRCDPISGHTALYWYRQSLGQGPEFLIYFQGTGAADDSGLPNDRFFAVRPEGSVSTLKIQRTERGDSAVYLCASSRGTADNSPLHFGNGTRLTVT.